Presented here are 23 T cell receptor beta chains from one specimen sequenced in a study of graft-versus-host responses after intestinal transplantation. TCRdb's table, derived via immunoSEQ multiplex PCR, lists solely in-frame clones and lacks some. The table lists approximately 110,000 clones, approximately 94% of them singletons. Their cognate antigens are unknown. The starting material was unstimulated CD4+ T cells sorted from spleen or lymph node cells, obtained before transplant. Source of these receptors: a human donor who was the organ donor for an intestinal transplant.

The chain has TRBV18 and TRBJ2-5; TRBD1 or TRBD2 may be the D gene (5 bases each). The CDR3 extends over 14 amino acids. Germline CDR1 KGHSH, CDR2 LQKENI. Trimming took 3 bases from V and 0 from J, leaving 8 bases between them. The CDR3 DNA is TGTGCCAGCTCACCGGGACGGAACCAAGAGACCCAGTACTTC. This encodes CASSPGRNQETQYF.

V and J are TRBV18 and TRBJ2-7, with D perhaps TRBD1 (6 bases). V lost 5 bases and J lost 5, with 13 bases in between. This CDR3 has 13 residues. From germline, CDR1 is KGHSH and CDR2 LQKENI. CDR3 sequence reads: CASSIQGQNEQYF. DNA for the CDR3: TGTGCCAGCTCAATTCAAGGACAGAACGAGCAGTACTTC. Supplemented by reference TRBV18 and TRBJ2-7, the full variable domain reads NAGVMQNPRHLVRRRGQEARLRCSPMKGHSHVYWYRQLPEEGLKFMVYLQKENIIDESGMPKERFSAEFPKEGPSILRIQQVVRGDSAAYFCASSIQGQNEQYFGPGTRLTVT.

CDR3 protein: CASSVYGSGANVLTF. The DNA for the CDR3 is TGTGCCAGCAGTGTATACGGGTCGGGGGCCAACGTCCTGACTTTC. The rearrangement uses TRBV2 and TRBJ2-6; no definite D call. Per the germline V gene, CDR1 is SNHLY and CDR2 is FYNNEI. This CDR3 spans 15 amino acids. Deletions cut 4 bases from V and 4 bases from J, with 11 bases between.

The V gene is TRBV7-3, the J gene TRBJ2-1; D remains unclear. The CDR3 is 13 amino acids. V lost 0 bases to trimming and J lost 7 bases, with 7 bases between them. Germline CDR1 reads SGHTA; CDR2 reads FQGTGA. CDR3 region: CASSLTLFNEQFF. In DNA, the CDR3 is TGTGCCAGCAGCTTAACCCTATTTAATGAGCAGTTCTTC.

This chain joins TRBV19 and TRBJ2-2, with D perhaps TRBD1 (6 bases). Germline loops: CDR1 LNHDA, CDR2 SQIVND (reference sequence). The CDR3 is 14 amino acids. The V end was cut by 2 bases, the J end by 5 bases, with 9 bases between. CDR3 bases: TGTGCCAGTAGTATAAGGGGGTTGACCGGGGAGCTGTTTTTT. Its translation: CASSIRGLTGELFF.

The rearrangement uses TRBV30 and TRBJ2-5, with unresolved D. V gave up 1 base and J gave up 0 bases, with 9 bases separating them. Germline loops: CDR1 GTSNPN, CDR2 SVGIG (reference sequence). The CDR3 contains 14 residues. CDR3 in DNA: TGTGCCTGGAGTGAAGGCCGCCACCAAGAGACCCAGTACTTC. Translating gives CAWSEGRHQETQYF.

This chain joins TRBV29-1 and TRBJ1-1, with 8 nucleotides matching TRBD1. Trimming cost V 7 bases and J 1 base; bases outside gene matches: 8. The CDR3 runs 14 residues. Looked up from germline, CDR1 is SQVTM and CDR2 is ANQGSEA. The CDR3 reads CSARIGQGNTEAFF. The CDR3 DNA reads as TGCAGCGCGAGAATAGGACAGGGGAACACTGAAGCTTTCTTT.

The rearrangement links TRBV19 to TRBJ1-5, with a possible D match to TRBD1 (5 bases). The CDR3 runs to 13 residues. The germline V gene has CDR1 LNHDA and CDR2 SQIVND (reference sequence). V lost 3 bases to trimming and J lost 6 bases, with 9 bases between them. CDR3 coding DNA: TGTGCCAGTAGTATTAATAGGGGTCAGCCCCAGCATTTT. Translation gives CASSINRGQPQHF.

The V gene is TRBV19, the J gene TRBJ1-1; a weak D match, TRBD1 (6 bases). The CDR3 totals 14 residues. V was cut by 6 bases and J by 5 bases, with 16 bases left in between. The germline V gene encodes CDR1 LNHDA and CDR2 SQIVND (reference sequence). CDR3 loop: CASREQGDWTEAFF. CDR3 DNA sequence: TGTGCCAGTAGGGAACAGGGAGATTGGACTGAAGCTTTCTTT.

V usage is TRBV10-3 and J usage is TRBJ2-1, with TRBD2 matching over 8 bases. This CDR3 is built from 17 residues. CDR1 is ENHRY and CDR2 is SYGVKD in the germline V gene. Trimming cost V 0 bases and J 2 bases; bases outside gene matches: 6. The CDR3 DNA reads TGTGCCATCAGTGAGTCTCCTAGCGGGCCCCCCTACAATGAGCAGTTCTTC. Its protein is CAISESPSGPPYNEQFF.

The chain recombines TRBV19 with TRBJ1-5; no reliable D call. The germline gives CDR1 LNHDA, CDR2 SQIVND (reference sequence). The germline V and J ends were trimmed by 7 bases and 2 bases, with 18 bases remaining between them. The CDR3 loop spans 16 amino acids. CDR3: CASTITGAPGNQPQHF. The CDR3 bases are TGTGCCAGTACCATAACGGGAGCGCCCGGCAATCAGCCCCAGCATTTT.

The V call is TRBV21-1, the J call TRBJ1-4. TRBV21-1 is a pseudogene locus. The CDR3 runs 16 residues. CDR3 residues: CASSKPRSGGREKLFF. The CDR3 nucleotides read TGTGCCAGCAGCAAACCCCGTAGTGGGGGGCGGGAAAAACTGTTTTTT.

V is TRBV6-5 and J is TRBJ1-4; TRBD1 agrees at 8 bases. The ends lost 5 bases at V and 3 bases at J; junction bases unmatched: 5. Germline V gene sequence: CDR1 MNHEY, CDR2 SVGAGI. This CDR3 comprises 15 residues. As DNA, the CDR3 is TGTGCCAGCAGTCGACAGGGGATTCCTAATGAAAAACTGTTTTTT. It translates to CASSRQGIPNEKLFF.

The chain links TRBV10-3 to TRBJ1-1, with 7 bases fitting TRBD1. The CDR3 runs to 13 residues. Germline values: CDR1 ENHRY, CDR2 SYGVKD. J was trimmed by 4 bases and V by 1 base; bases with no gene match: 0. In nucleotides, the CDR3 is TGTGCCATCAGTGAGTACAGGGGCACTGAAGCTTTCTTT. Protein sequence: CAISEYRGTEAFF.

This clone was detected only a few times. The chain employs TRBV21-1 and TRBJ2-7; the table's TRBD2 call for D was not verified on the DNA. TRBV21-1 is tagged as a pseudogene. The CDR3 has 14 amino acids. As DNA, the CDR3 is TGTGCCAGCAGCAAAGCCCCTAGCCCCTACGAGCAGTACTTC. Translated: CASSKAPSPYEQYF.

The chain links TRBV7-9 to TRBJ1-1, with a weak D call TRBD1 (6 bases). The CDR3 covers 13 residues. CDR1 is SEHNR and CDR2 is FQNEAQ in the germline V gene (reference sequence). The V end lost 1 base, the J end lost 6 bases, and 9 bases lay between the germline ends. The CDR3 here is CASSLEGGAEAFF. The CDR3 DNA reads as TGTGCCAGCAGCTTAGAGGGGGGAGCTGAAGCTTTCTTT.

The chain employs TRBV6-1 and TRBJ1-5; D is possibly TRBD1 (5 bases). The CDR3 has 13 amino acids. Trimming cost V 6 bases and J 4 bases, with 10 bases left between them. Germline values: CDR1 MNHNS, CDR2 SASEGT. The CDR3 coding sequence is TGTGCCAGCAGACTCGACAGTAATCAGCCCCAGCATTTT. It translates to CASRLDSNQPQHF.

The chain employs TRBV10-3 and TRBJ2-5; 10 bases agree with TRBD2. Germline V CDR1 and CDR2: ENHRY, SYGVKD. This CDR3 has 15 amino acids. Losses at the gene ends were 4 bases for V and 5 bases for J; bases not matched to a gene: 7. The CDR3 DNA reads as TGTGCCATCAGTGGCGAGCGGGAGGGCCATGAGACCCAGTACTTC. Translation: CAISGEREGHETQYF.

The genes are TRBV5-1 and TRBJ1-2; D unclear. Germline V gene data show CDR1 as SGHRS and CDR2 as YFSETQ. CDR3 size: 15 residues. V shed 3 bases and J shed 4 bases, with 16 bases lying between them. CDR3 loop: CASSSDPSTPYGYTF. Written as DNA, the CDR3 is TGCGCCAGCAGCTCCGACCCATCAACCCCCTATGGCTACACCTTC.

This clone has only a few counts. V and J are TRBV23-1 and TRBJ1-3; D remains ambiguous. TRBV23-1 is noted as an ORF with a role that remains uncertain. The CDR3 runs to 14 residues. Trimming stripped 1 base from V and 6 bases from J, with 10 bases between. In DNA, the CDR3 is TGCGCCAGCAGTCAATGGGCAGCTGTAAACACCATATATTTT. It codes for CASSQWAAVNTIYF.

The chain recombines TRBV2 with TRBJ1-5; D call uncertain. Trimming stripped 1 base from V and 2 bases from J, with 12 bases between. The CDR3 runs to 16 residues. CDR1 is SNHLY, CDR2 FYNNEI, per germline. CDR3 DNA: TGTGCCAGCAGTGAAGGAGGGTATTCGGGCAATCAGCCCCAGCATTTT. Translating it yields CASSEGGYSGNQPQHF.

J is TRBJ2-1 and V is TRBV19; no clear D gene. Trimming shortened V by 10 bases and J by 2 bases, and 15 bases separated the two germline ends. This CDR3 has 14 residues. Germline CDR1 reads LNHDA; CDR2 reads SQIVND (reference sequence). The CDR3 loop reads CATDRLEPYNEQFF. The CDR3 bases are TGTGCCACGGATCGCCTTGAGCCCTACAATGAGCAGTTCTTC.

The CDR3 here is CASRPTGTPPRSYEQYF. CDR3 nucleotides: TGCGCCAGCAGACCTACAGGGACACCCCCTAGGTCCTACGAGCAGTACTTC. This chain links TRBV10-2 with TRBJ2-7, with D maybe TRBD1 (6 bases). The CDR3 loop spans 17 amino acids. V lost 6 bases and J 1 base, leaving 22 bases between the germline ends. Germline V gives CDR1 WSHSY, CDR2 SAAADI.